This T cell receptor (beta chain) derives from a study of T cells in Graves' hyperthyroidism and ophthalmopathy. Across 18 months, stable Graves' hyperthyroidism was marked by no progression to ophthalmopathy. Patients were excluded because of uncontrolled infection, other autoimmune disease, pregnancy or lactation. This clonotype occurred many times. Its antigen remains unidentified. Amplification targeted TCR beta CDR3 regions from RNA transcripts. The TCR CDR3 was amplified in a first-round RT-PCR using the HTBI primer set. From the multiplex PCR reads, TCRdb called clonotypes with MiXCR, one entry per CDR3 protein. The repertoire holds fewer than 750,000 distinct CDR3 sequences, with 46% as singletons. Whole-study findings and limits: Most clonotypes expanded in the thyroid (above 0.001) were also present in blood. The model predicted ophthalmopathy a median about 6.6 months before onset.

The CDR3 sequence is 13 residues long. Trimming left V 1 base short and J 7 bases short, with 7 bases between. Germline V gene sequence: CDR1 MNHEY, CDR2 SVGAGI. Sequenced material: peripheral blood or thyroid tissue (not recorded which). V usage is TRBV6-5 and J usage is TRBJ2-2; D uncertain. The receptor comes from a young woman with Graves' hyperthyroidism. CDR3 DNA: TGTGCCAGCAGTTACTTCTCGCGCGGGGAGCTGTTTTTT. This translates into CASSYFSRGELFF.